These T cell receptor beta chains were read from a single sample in a study of OX40 agonist ivuxolimab in advanced cancers. The data were produced by immunoSEQ multiplex PCR, yet TCRdb's version contains in-frame clones alone and is incomplete. This table holds 50,000 or so clones, 70% to 90% found once. The sequencing here drew on CD4+ or CD8+ T cells sorted from blood, taken in a trial of the OX40 agonist ivuxolimab. Receptors originate from an adult with an advanced solid tumor such as melanoma, head and neck, liver or kidney cancer. CDR3s include the opening cysteine and the closing phenylalanine or tryptophan. A D gene is named only where the DNA matches it firmly. Only some rows state a clone size, as once, few, many or a class for expanded clones.

v_call d_call clone_size cdr3_aa
TRBV5-4 TRBD1 . CASSLDRGGQETQYF
TRBV5-5 TRBD2 . CASSLYAGELYEQYF
TRBV7-9 . . CASSSAGADTQYF
TRBV28 . once CASSLGTNEKLFF
TRBV29-1 . . CSGGDVPYEQYF
TRBV30 . . CAWSVVQFEQFF
TRBV10-3 TRBD1 . CAISGTGGYEQYF
TRBV19 TRBD2 . CASSSRSGSWADTQYF
TRBV27 . . CASSLSREGGYTF
TRBV23-1 TRBD2 . CASSQPTSGRGQETQYF
TRBV5-6 . . CASSSRPTRGTDTQYF